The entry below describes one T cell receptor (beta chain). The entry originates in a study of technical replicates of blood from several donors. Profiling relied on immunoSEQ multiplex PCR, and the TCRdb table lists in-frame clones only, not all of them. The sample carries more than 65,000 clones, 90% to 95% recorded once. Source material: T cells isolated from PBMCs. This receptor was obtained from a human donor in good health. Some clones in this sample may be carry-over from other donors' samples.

The CDR3 loop reads CASSFLGQGMDTGELFF. Written as DNA, the CDR3 is TGCGCCAGCAGCTTCTTAGGACAGGGGATGGACACCGGGGAGCTGTTTTTT. The J gene is TRBJ2-2, the V gene TRBV5-1; TRBD1 matches at 9 bases. Germline V gene sequence: CDR1 SGHRS, CDR2 YFSETQ. CDR3 length: 17 amino acids. With V trimmed by 2 bases and J by 3 bases, 8 bases remained unmatched.